The 29 T cell receptor beta chains listed next were all sequenced from one sample in a study of blood T cell repertoires in COVID-19. Data came from immunoSEQ multiplex PCR; TCRdb stores just in-frame clones and leaves some out. There are over 150,000 clones in the sample; roughly nine tenths occur only once, and about 20% lies in the top ten. The specimen sequenced was peripheral blood. All receptors come from a man aged 65 to 79 with active or convalescent COVID-19.

The genes are TRBV6-6 and TRBJ2-7; D unclear. V shed 6 bases and J shed 1 base, with 13 bases lying between them. There are 14 residues in the CDR3. Germline V gene lookup returns CDR1 MNHNY and CDR2 SVGAGI (reference sequence). CDR3 sequence: CASRTSETSYEQYF. CDR3 bases: TGTGCCAGCAGGACCAGCGAAACTTCCTACGAGCAGTACTTC.

This clone has a single count. V and J are TRBV2 and TRBJ1-6; D unclear. The CDR3 consists of 15 residues. Germline lookup yields CDR1 SNHLY and CDR2 FYNNEI. Trimming left V 1 base short and J 8 bases short, with 12 bases between. The CDR3 nucleotides read TGTGCCAGCAGTGAAGAAGACCCGAGGCATTCACCCCTCCACTTT. Translating gives CASSEEDPRHSPLHF.

This chain joins TRBV28 and TRBJ1-5; a weak D match, TRBD1 (6 bases). Per germline, CDR1 MDHEN and CDR2 SYDVKM. V dropped 7 bases and J dropped 7 bases, with 20 bases sitting between them. The CDR3 is made up of 15 amino acids. The CDR3 nucleotides read TGTGCCAGCACCCTCGTTGGGGGGCGGGGGCAGCCCCAGCATTTT. It specifies CASTLVGGRGQPQHF.

V usage is TRBV20-1 and J usage is TRBJ1-1, with D perhaps TRBD1 (5 bases). In germline, CDR1 is DFQATT, CDR2 SNEGSKA (reference sequence). Trimming left V 3 bases short and J 8 bases short, with 10 bases between. The length of the CDR3 is 11 residues. CDR3 DNA: TGCAGTGCTAGGGCCGACAGAGAAGCTTTCTTT. It is translated as CSARADREAFF.

In the case of this clone: The sample carries other DNA sequences with the same CDR3. This chain uses TRBV19 with TRBJ1-1, with 10 bases aligning to TRBD1. This CDR3 contains 13 residues. CDR1 is LNHDA and CDR2 is SQIVND in the germline V gene (reference sequence). With 4 bases clipped from V and 5 bases from J, the junction kept 1 base outside the gene matches. The CDR3 protein is CASSRDRGTEAFF. The CDR3 coding sequence is TGTGCCAGTAGTAGGGACAGGGGAACTGAAGCTTTCTTT.

This clone has a single count. The chain couples TRBV5-6 to TRBJ1-1; D unclear. Trimming pared 2 bases from V and 1 base from J, leaving 9 bases between. The CDR3 has 14 residues. Germline V lookup: CDR1 SGHDT, CDR2 YYEEEE. CDR3 sequence reads: CASSFKTWNTEAFF. As DNA, the CDR3 is TGTGCCAGCAGCTTCAAGACTTGGAACACTGAAGCTTTCTTT.

The genes are TRBV18 and TRBJ2-1, with D unclear. V was shortened by 6 bases and J by 1 base, with 19 bases between the two germline ends. The germline V gene encodes CDR1 KGHSH and CDR2 LQKENI. The CDR3 length is 17 residues. This CDR3 is CASSRTENYGSYNEQFF. The CDR3 nucleotides read TGTGCCAGCTCTCGTACCGAAAATTACGGGTCCTACAATGAGCAGTTCTTC.

This clone was seen once. This rearrangement joins TRBV28 to TRBJ1-1, with D unresolved. CDR3 length: 13 residues. The V end lost 2 bases, the J end lost 0 bases, and 4 bases lay between the germline ends. Germline loops: CDR1 MDHEN, CDR2 SYDVKM. This chain's CDR3 is CASSLQLNTEAFF. DNA of the CDR3: TGTGCCAGCAGTTTACAGTTGAACACTGAAGCTTTCTTT.

The V and J genes are TRBV30 and TRBJ1-1, with D unresolved. Per germline, CDR1 GTSNPN and CDR2 SVGIG (reference sequence). The V gene lost 0 bases and the J gene lost 11 bases, with 10 bases spanning the gap. The CDR3 extends over 11 amino acids. The CDR3: CAWSVEGWAFF. For the CDR3, the DNA is TGTGCCTGGAGTGTAGAGGGTTGGGCTTTCTTT.

The genes are TRBV7-2 and TRBJ2-1, with 9 bases identical to TRBD2. This CDR3 is built from 14 residues. V lost 5 bases, J lost 10 bases, and 9 bases stayed unmatched. CDR1 and CDR2 from the germline V gene are SGHTA and FQGNSA. Here the CDR3 DNA reads TGTGCCAGCAGCCGGGCGGGAGGGTCTAGAGAGCAGTTCTTC. Amino acids: CASSRAGGSREQFF.

This chain uses TRBV28 with TRBJ2-7, with a weak D call TRBD1 (7 bases). The V end lost 2 bases, the J end lost 7 bases, and 18 bases lay between the germline ends. Per germline, CDR1 MDHEN and CDR2 SYDVKM. The CDR3 runs 15 residues. CDR3 loop: CASSLGGTDAWEQYF. In DNA form, the CDR3 reads TGTGCCAGCAGTTTAGGCGGGACAGATGCTTGGGAGCAGTACTTC.

V usage is TRBV7-9 and J usage is TRBJ1-2; the D is unclear. This CDR3 comprises 16 residues. V gave up 0 bases and J gave up 2 bases, with 13 bases separating them. The germline gives CDR1 SEHNR, CDR2 FQNEAQ (reference sequence). As DNA, the CDR3 is TGTGCCAGCAGCTTAGCCGGGTACTTAGGAAACTATGGCTACACCTTC. This codes for CASSLAGYLGNYGYTF. The whole variable domain, filled in from reference TRBV7-9 and TRBJ1-2, reads DTGVSQNPRHKITKRGQNVTFRCDPISEHNRLYWYRQTLGQGPEFLTYFQNEAQLEKSRLLSDRFSAERPKGSFSTLEIQRTEQGDSAMYLCASSLAGYLGNYGYTFGSGTRLTVV.

The rearrangement joins TRBV19 to TRBJ1-4; D uncertain. This CDR3 has 11 amino acids. The V and J ends lost 11 bases and 5 bases respectively, with 9 bases between them. CDR1 and CDR2 from the germline V gene are LNHDA and SQIVND (reference sequence). The CDR3 bases are TGTGCCTCCGCGTTGAATGAAAAACTGTTTTTT. Amino acid sequence: CASALNEKLFF.

The sample holds a few counts of this clone. The gene calls are TRBV6-2 or TRBV6-3 and TRBJ1-5, with 7 bases aligning to TRBD1. V gave up 5 bases and J gave up 5 bases; unmatched junction bases: 6. CDR3 size: 14 residues. The germline CDR1 and CDR2 sequences are MNHEY and SVGEGT. DNA of the CDR3: TGTGCCAGCAGTCGGGACAGTAGTCATCAGCCCCAGCATTTT. Amino acids: CASSRDSSHQPQHF.

This chain links TRBV6-6 with TRBJ1-5; D might be TRBD1 (5 bases). Trimming took 5 bases from V and 3 from J, leaving 17 bases between them. The germline CDR1 and CDR2 sequences are MNHNY and SVGAGI (reference sequence). The CDR3 consists of 16 residues. The CDR3 loop reads CASSRYQGFSNQPQHF. The CDR3 nucleotides are TGTGCCAGCAGTCGATATCAGGGATTCTCCAATCAGCCCCAGCATTTT.

This chain uses TRBV19 with TRBJ1-6; 8 bases are a match to TRBD1. Germline lookup yields CDR1 LNHDA and CDR2 SQIVND (reference sequence). The CDR3 sequence is 14 residues long. V lost 8 bases to trimming and J lost 7 bases; unmatched junction nucleotides: 7. The CDR3 DNA reads TGTGCCAGTCGGGACAGGCCAGGCAATTCACCCCTCCACTTT. It codes for CASRDRPGNSPLHF.

This chain uses TRBV12-3 or TRBV12-4 with TRBJ1-2; the D gene is possibly TRBD1 (6 bases). Trimming shortened V by 6 bases and J by 8 bases, and 16 bases separated the two germline ends. This CDR3 contains 13 residues. CDR3 loop: CASRIRDTDGYTF. The CDR3 DNA reads TGTGCCAGCAGAATCCGGGACACGGACGGCTACACCTTC.

This chain joins TRBV19 and TRBJ2-1; tentative D call: TRBD1 (5 bases). V was shortened by 7 bases and J by 0 bases, with 13 bases between the two germline ends. The CDR3 extends over 15 amino acids. The germline gives CDR1 LNHDA, CDR2 SQIVND (reference sequence). The CDR3 bases are TGTGCCAGTACCGTGACAGTTAACTCCTACAATGAGCAGTTCTTC. Translated: CASTVTVNSYNEQFF. Complete variable domain (other parts from reference TRBV19 and TRBJ2-1): DGGITQSPKYLFRKEGQNVTLSCEQNLNHDAMYWYRQDPGQGLRLIYYSQIVNDFQKGDIAEGYSVSREKKESFPLTVTSAQKNPTAFYLCASTVTVNSYNEQFFGPGTRLTVL.

The CDR3 DNA reads as TGTGCCAGCAGCTTAGCTCCGGCAGGGGGCTACGAGCAGTACTTC. Translating it yields CASSLAPAGGYEQYF. The chain links TRBV7-6 to TRBJ2-7; 7 bases align to TRBD1. The CDR3 is 15 residues long. Germline V lookup: CDR1 SGHVS, CDR2 FNYEAQ. V was clipped by 0 bases and J by 3 bases; unmatched bases: 5. The variable domain in full, with the rest retrieved from reference TRBV7-6 and TRBJ2-7, is GAGVSQSPRYKVTKRGQDVALRCDPISGHVSLYWYRQALGQGPEFLTYFNYEAQQDKSGLPNDRFSAERPEGSISTLTIQRTEQRDSAMYRCASSLAPAGGYEQYFGPGTRLTVT.

This chain joins TRBV28 and TRBJ2-2, with D tentatively TRBD1 (5 bases). Per the germline V gene, CDR1 is MDHEN and CDR2 is SYDVKM. CDR3 length equals 16 residues. Trimming removed 5 bases from V and 4 bases from J, with 17 bases in between. CDR3 bases: TGTGCCAGCAGTCAAACCACAGGTTTGGGCACCGGGGAGCTGTTTTTT. This encodes CASSQTTGLGTGELFF.

This chain joins TRBV28 and TRBJ1-1; the D gene is possibly TRBD1 (5 bases). Trimming took 6 bases from V and 3 from J, leaving 17 bases between them. This CDR3 is 15 amino acids long. CDR1 and CDR2 (germline): MDHEN, SYDVKM. Here the CDR3 DNA reads TGTGCCAGCAGGCGGGGGAGGAGGAGGGACACTGAAGCTTTCTTT. It translates to CASRRGRRRDTEAFF.

V is TRBV27 and J is TRBJ1-4; no definite D call. The V end was cut by 2 bases, the J end by 5 bases, with 15 bases between. CDR3 length equals 16 residues. Germline values: CDR1 MNHEY, CDR2 SMNVEV (reference sequence). CDR3 sequence: CASSLRSQVVNEKLFF. CDR3 nucleotide sequence: TGTGCCAGCAGTTTAAGGAGTCAAGTTGTGAATGAAAAACTGTTTTTT.

This clone appeared a few times. The chain joins TRBV20-1 to TRBJ1-1; no firm D call. Germline values: CDR1 DFQATT, CDR2 SNEGSKA (reference sequence). This CDR3 is 11 amino acids long. V shed 6 bases and J shed 4 bases, with 9 bases lying between them. CDR3 amino acids: CSALGVTEAFF. In DNA form, the CDR3 reads TGCAGTGCCCTCGGGGTCACTGAAGCTTTCTTT.

V and J are TRBV2 and TRBJ2-7; weak D call: TRBD1 (5 bases). The CDR3 covers 12 residues. V was shortened by 6 bases and J by 6 bases, with 12 bases between the two germline ends. Germline CDR1 SNHLY, CDR2 FYNNEI. The CDR3 spells CASRADSTEQYF. The DNA of the CDR3 is TGTGCCAGCAGGGCCGACAGTACCGAGCAGTACTTC.

This rearrangement joins TRBV7-2 to TRBJ2-7; 11 nucleotides line up with TRBD1. CDR3 length equals 16 residues. Unmatched junction bases numbered 6, after V lost 1 base and J lost 4 bases. The germline V gene has CDR1 SGHTA and CDR2 FQGNSA. This CDR3 is CASSLGGTGGRYEQYF. The CDR3, as DNA: TGTGCCAGCAGCTTAGGAGGGACAGGGGGGAGGTACGAGCAGTACTTC.

V gene TRBV6-5 combines with J gene TRBJ1-6, with TRBD1 matching over 7 bases. Germline values: CDR1 MNHEY, CDR2 SVGAGI. This CDR3 is built from 13 residues. V shed 5 bases, J shed 8 bases, and the junction held 3 bases outside the gene matches. The CDR3, as DNA: TGTGCCAGCAGTATAGACAGGGATTCACCCCTCCACTTT. This translates into CASSIDRDSPLHF.

The chain combines TRBV3-1 (or the pseudogene TRBV3-2) with TRBJ1-3; TRBD1 is a possible D gene (5 bases). This CDR3 region has 16 residues. Trimming removed 4 bases at V and 0 bases at J, with 13 bases between. Germline V gene sequence: CDR1 LGHDT, CDR2 YNNKEL (reference sequence). The CDR3 nucleotides are TGTGCCAGCAGCCTGGGGCCGTCCGTCTCTGGAAACACCATATATTTT. Protein sequence: CASSLGPSVSGNTIYF.

The chain recombines TRBV18 with TRBJ2-1; D perhaps matches TRBD1 (5 bases). Trimming left V 3 bases short and J 4 bases short, with 13 bases between. This CDR3 spans 15 amino acids. Germline CDR1 KGHSH, CDR2 LQKENI. The CDR3 nucleotides are TGTGCCAGCTCACCGGCAGGGATAAGTTACAATGAGCAGTTCTTC. This codes for CASSPAGISYNEQFF.

The V gene is TRBV18, the J gene TRBJ1-1, with D perhaps TRBD1 (5 bases). The CDR3 spans 15 residues. The V gene lost 8 bases and the J gene lost 3 bases, with 19 bases spanning the gap. Germline V lookup: CDR1 KGHSH, CDR2 LQKENI. CDR3 loop: CASPNRAGGDTEAFF. The CDR3 nucleotides are TGTGCCAGCCCGAACCGGGCAGGAGGGGACACTGAAGCTTTCTTT. Looking up the rest from reference TRBV18 and TRBJ1-1 gives the full variable domain: NAGVMQNPRHLVRRRGQEARLRCSPMKGHSHVYWYRQLPEEGLKFMVYLQKENIIDESGMPKERFSAEFPKEGPSILRIQQVVRGDSAAYFCASPNRAGGDTEAFFGQGTRLTVV.